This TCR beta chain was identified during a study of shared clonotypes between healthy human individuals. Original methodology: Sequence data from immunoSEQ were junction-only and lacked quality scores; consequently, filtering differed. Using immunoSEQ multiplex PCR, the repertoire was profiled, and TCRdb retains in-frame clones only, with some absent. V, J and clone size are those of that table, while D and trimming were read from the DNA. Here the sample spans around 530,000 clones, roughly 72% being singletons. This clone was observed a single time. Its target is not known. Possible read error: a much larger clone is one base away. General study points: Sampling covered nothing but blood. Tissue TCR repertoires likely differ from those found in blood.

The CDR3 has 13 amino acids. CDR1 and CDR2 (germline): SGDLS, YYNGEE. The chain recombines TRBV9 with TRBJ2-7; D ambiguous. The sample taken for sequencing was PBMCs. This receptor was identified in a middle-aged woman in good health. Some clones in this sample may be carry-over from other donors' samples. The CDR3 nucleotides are TGTGCCAGCGGCGTGATTGATGGTTACGAGCAGTACTTC. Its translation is CASGVIDGYEQYF. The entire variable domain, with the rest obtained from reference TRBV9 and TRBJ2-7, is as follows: DSGVTQTPKHLITATGQRVTLRCSPRSGDLSVYWYQQSLDQGLQFLIQYYNGEERAKGNILERFSAQQFPDLHSELNLSSLELGDSALYFCASGVIDGYEQYFGPGTRLTVT.